Listed below are T cell receptor beta chains from one sample, sequenced in a study of response to subunit inactivated influenza vaccine. A single record per CDR3 protein comes from TCRdb applying MiXCR to the RT-PCR reads. The sample includes about 650,000 distinct CDR3 sequences, 15% to 18% of them seen just once. The sample in question was PBMCs from blood, obtained about 13 days after vaccination. These TCRs come from a man over 45 who received an inactivated influenza vaccine. CDR3s include the opening cysteine and the closing phenylalanine or tryptophan. D genes are given only for firm matches. A clone size is listed for some rows: how often the clone was seen (once, few, many), or a class if it is expanded.

cdr3_length j_call v_call clone_size d_call cdr3_nt cdr3_aa
16 TRBJ1-6 TRBV12-3/TRBV12-4 . . TGTGCCAGCAGTTTTAAGGGACTCTTGAGGGATTCACCCCTCCACTTT CASSFKGLLRDSPLHF
14 TRBJ2-3 TRBV11-2 few . TGTGCCAACCCGAGGTTGTCGGGCACAGATACGCAGTATTTT CANPRLSGTDTQYF
14 TRBJ1-2 TRBV3-1 few . TGTGCCAGCAGCCACCAGGGCGTCAACTATGGCTACACCTTC CASSHQGVNYGYTF
19 TRBJ2-6 TRBV30 many . TGTGCCTGGAGGGAAGAGGGAGTTGTTAGACTTTCTGGGGCCAACGTCCTGACTTTC CAWREEGVVRLSGANVLTF
16 TRBJ2-3 TRBV18 . . TGTGCCAGCTCACCCGAGGTCGGTGCGTCCCGAGATACGCAGTATTTT CASSPEVGASRDTQYF
12 TRBJ2-3 TRBV3-1 few . TGTGCCAGCAGCCAAATTGGGGATACGCAGTATTTT CASSQIGDTQYF
16 TRBJ2-2 TRBV12-3/TRBV12-4 few TRBD1 TGTGCCAGCAGTAGATCCTGGACAGGGGTTACCGGGGAGCTGTTTTTT CASSRSWTGVTGELFF
15 TRBJ2-3 TRBV4-3 . TRBD1 TGCGCCAGCAGCCAAGCGGGGCAGGGGGTTGCTACGCAGTATTTT CASSQAGQGVATQYF
17 TRBJ1-4 TRBV5-1 few . TGCGCCAGCAGGTCCGGGACCGGGGTCGTTTTCGGAGAAAAACTGTTTTTT CASRSGTGVVFGEKLFF
15 TRBJ2-1 TRBV28 . TRBD2 TGTGCCAGCAGTTTTAGCGGGGGTGCACAGTTTGAGCAGTTCTTC CASSFSGGAQFEQFF
18 TRBJ2-5 TRBV20-1 few . TGCAGTGCTAGCGGTCTGACCGTTAGCCGACTGGTAGGGGAGACCCAGTACTTC CSASGLTVSRLVGETQYF
13 TRBJ1-3 TRBV20-1 . . TGCAGTGCTAGACCCCCCTCTGGAAACACCATATATTTT CSARPPSGNTIYF
16 TRBJ1-4 TRBV4-2 many . TGTGCCAGCAGCCAAGACCGAGGACAGATTAATGAAAAACTGTTTTTT CASSQDRGQINEKLFF
14 TRBJ2-2 TRBV6-1 few TRBD2 TGTGCCAGCAGCCTGGGACTAGGGTCCGGGGAGCTGTTTTTT CASSLGLGSGELFF
15 TRBJ2-7 TRBV20-1 . TRBD2 TGCAGCCCGGGACTAGCGGGGGCTCCTATCGGCGAGCAGTACTTC CSPGLAGAPIGEQYF
15 TRBJ2-1 TRBV11-1 . . TGTGCCAGCAGCCGCGACAGGCGTCTGTACAATGAGCAGTTCTTC CASSRDRRLYNEQFF
15 TRBJ2-5 TRBV5-1 few . TGCGCCAGCAGCTTGAGCCAGGGAGGTAGAGAGACCCAGTACTTC CASSLSQGGRETQYF
20 TRBJ2-1 TRBV20-1 . TRBD2 TGCAGTGCTAGAGATATCAGGGGACTAGCGGGAGCTATCTCCTACAATGAGCAGTTCTTC CSARDIRGLAGAISYNEQFF